The 22 T cell receptor beta chains presented below share a single source sample, sequenced in a study of cytomegalovirus exposure and HLA in healthy donors. With 60 Vbeta and 13 Jbeta primers, the PCR was carried out. Assay used: immunoSEQ multiplex PCR; TCRdb lists only in-frame clones, some missing. The data contain over 150,000 clones, approximately 78% of them singletons. Sequencing was done on a sample of PBMCs. The receptor source for this set is a woman between 50 and 59 years old in good health and CMV-seropositive.

V and J are TRBV7-2 and TRBJ2-5, with D possibly TRBD2 on 6 matching bases. Trimming left V 1 base short and J 4 bases short, with 10 bases between. This CDR3 has 14 amino acids. CDR1 and CDR2 (germline): SGHTA, FQGNSA. In nucleotides, the CDR3 is TGTGCCAGCAGCTTAGTCGGGAGAAGAGAGACCCAGTACTTC. Residues: CASSLVGRRETQYF.

The chain links TRBV10-3 to TRBJ1-3; maybe TRBD1 (6 bases). Germline V gene lookup returns CDR1 ENHRY and CDR2 SYGVKD. Deletions cut 6 bases from V and 2 bases from J, with 11 bases between. The CDR3 length is 14 residues. The CDR3 region is CAISRQVAGNTIYF. The CDR3 bases are TGTGCCATCAGCAGACAGGTAGCTGGAAACACCATATATTTT.

V gene TRBV10-3 combines with J gene TRBJ1-2; D is possibly TRBD1 (6 bases). The germline gives CDR1 ENHRY, CDR2 SYGVKD. V lost 0 bases to trimming and J lost 4 bases, with 21 bases between them. This CDR3 region has 18 residues. DNA of the CDR3: TGTGCCATCAGTGAGTCACCCGGGCGCGGGGGGCGAGGCTATGGCTACACCTTC. Protein product: CAISESPGRGGRGYGYTF.

About this clone itself: At one boundary the junction diverges from the germline segment, which might be a read error. The chain joins TRBV28 to TRBJ2-1; TRBD2 agrees at 9 bases. From germline, CDR1 is MDHEN and CDR2 SYDVKM. This CDR3 is 11 amino acids long. CDR3 residues: CASGAGTSILF. The CDR3, as DNA: TGTGCCAGCGGAGCCGGGACTAGCATCCTCTTC.

The J gene is TRBJ2-1, the V gene TRBV19, with 11 nucleotides matching TRBD2. The CDR3 is 15 amino acids. Germline trimming cut 6 bases from V and 3 bases from J; bases unmatched to any gene: 4. The germline CDR1 and CDR2 sequences are LNHDA and SQIVND (reference sequence). CDR3 amino acids: CASRTSGEVYNEQFF. For the CDR3, the DNA is TGTGCCAGTAGGACTAGCGGGGAGGTCTACAATGAGCAGTTCTTC.

CDR3 amino acids: CASIEGGALNTEAFF. The DNA of the CDR3 is TGTGCCAGCATCGAGGGGGGGGCCTTGAACACTGAAGCTTTCTTT. This sequence joins TRBV28 and TRBJ1-1, with TRBD1 as a possible D gene (6 bases). Germline CDR1 and CDR2: MDHEN and SYDVKM. V was clipped by 7 bases and J by 0 bases, with 15 bases between them. The CDR3 length is 15 residues.

J is TRBJ2-1 and V is TRBV2, with TRBD2 matching over 7 bases. Germline V gives CDR1 SNHLY, CDR2 FYNNEI. The CDR3 consists of 13 residues. V dropped 8 bases and J dropped 12; count of bases not matched to a gene: 13. CDR3 sequence: CASGGGTRMGQFF. Written as DNA, the CDR3 is TGTGCCAGCGGGGGAGGGACCCGAATGGGGCAGTTCTTC.

CDR3 sequence reads: CASSSGLEGNEQFF. CDR3 coding DNA: TGTGCCAGCAGCTCGGGACTAGAGGGCAATGAGCAGTTCTTC. The chain uses TRBV11-3 and TRBJ2-1, with 8 bases that match TRBD2. The CDR3 sequence is 14 residues long. The V gene end was trimmed by 4 bases and the J gene end by 6 bases; junction bases not matched to a gene: 5. CDR1 is SGHNT and CDR2 is YENEEA in the germline V gene.

The genes are TRBV19 and TRBJ1-4, with a weak D call TRBD1 (6 bases). Trimming took 7 bases from V and 8 from J, leaving 23 bases between them. The CDR3 runs to 16 residues. Germline-derived CDR1 and CDR2 are LNHDA and SQIVND (reference sequence). CDR3 bases: TGTGCCAGTACGCCTGAGTGGGGAGACAGGTGGGAAAAACTGTTTTTT. It translates to CASTPEWGDRWEKLFF.

This clone was recorded once. The V and J genes are TRBV4-2 and TRBJ1-2; 7 bases are shared with TRBD1. The J segment lost 5 bases and the V segment lost 2 bases, leaving 20 bases of the junction unmatched. Germline-derived CDR1 and CDR2 are LGHNA and YNFKEQ. This CDR3 spans 19 amino acids. CDR3 nucleotides: TGTGCCAGCAGCCAAAGGGTCATAGGAACAGGGGATGTCTGGTATGGCTACACCTTC. Amino acids: CASSQRVIGTGDVWYGYTF.

The V call is TRBV7-9, the J call TRBJ2-7; a weak D match, TRBD1 (7 bases). V lost 1 base, J lost 7 bases, and 11 bases lay in between. The CDR3 is made up of 13 amino acids. CDR1 and CDR2 (germline): SEHNR, FQNEAQ (reference sequence). The CDR3 nucleotides read TGTGCCAGCAGCTTAGAGGGGGGACAGGAGCAGTACTTC. It yields the protein CASSLEGGQEQYF.

CDR3 sequence: CASSRRTGGKNIQYF. The CDR3 coding sequence is TGTGCCAGCAGTCGTCGGACAGGGGGTAAAAACATTCAGTACTTC. The V call is TRBV28, the J call TRBJ2-4; 10 bases map to TRBD1. The CDR3 totals 15 residues. Germline trimming cut 5 bases from V and 4 bases from J; bases unmatched to any gene: 5. The germline gives CDR1 MDHEN, CDR2 SYDVKM.

The rearrangement links TRBV28 to TRBJ2-3, with D possibly TRBD2 on 6 matching bases. Trimming left V 6 bases short and J 3 bases short, with 13 bases between. The germline gives CDR1 MDHEN, CDR2 SYDVKM. The CDR3 totals 14 residues. CDR3 region: CASRTRLVTDTQYF. As DNA, the CDR3 is TGTGCCAGCAGGACGAGACTAGTAACAGATACGCAGTATTTT.

This clone was detected only a few times. This chain connects TRBV29-1 to TRBJ2-2, with 8 positions matching TRBD1. This CDR3 has 15 residues. The germline CDR1 and CDR2 sequences are SQVTM and ANQGSEA. V lost 2 bases, J lost 6 bases, and 8 bases stayed unmatched. CDR3 residues: CSVEQAGGAPGELFF. The CDR3 DNA is TGCAGCGTTGAACAAGCAGGGGGCGCGCCCGGGGAGCTGTTTTTT.

In its sample, this clone was seen once. The V and J genes are TRBV2 and TRBJ1-2, with D maybe TRBD1 (5 bases). V was shortened by 3 bases and J by 2 bases, with 7 bases between the two germline ends. Germline CDR1 reads SNHLY; CDR2 reads FYNNEI. The length of the CDR3 is 13 residues. The CDR3 region is CASSDGGNYGYTF. The CDR3 region has the DNA TGTGCCAGCAGTGACGGGGGGAACTATGGCTACACCTTC. The whole variable domain, filled in from reference TRBV2 and TRBJ1-2, reads EPEVTQTPSHQVTQMGQEVILRCVPISNHLYFYWYRQILGQKVEFLVSFYNNEISEKSEIFDDQFSVERPDGSNFTLKIRSTKLEDSAMYFCASSDGGNYGYTFGSGTRLTVV.

The V call is TRBV5-4, the J call TRBJ1-1; D is unclear. Trimming shortened V by 0 bases and J by 3 bases, and 12 bases separated the two germline ends. The germline gives CDR1 SGHNT, CDR2 YYREEE (reference sequence). The CDR3 sequence is 15 residues long. The CDR3 region has the DNA TGTGCCAGCAGCTTGGCAGGAGGCCAATACACTGAAGCTTTCTTT. Amino acid sequence: CASSLAGGQYTEAFF.

V gene TRBV7-2 combines with J gene TRBJ2-1; tentatively, D is TRBD2 (5 bases). This CDR3 region has 14 residues. The V and J ends lost 2 bases and 4 bases respectively, with 9 bases between them. Germline CDR1 is SGHTA and CDR2 is FQGNSA. The CDR3 here is CASSLQAEYNEQFF. CDR3 coding DNA: TGTGCCAGCAGCTTACAAGCGGAGTACAATGAGCAGTTCTTC.

The rearrangement links TRBV28 to TRBJ2-7, with unresolved D. V was clipped by 7 bases and J by 2 bases, with 15 bases between them. This CDR3 contains 14 residues. From germline, CDR1 is MDHEN and CDR2 SYDVKM. The CDR3 is CASTAPYEPYEQYF. The CDR3 DNA sequence: TGTGCCAGCACCGCCCCCTACGAACCCTACGAGCAGTACTTC.

The genes are TRBV7-8 and TRBJ2-3, with a weak D call TRBD2 (5 bases). Trimming took 0 bases from V and 5 from J, leaving 6 bases between them. Germline CDR1 is SGHVS and CDR2 is FQNEAQ. This CDR3 is 13 amino acids long. CDR3 nucleotides: TGTGCCAGCAGCTTAGCCGGGGTAGATACGCAGTATTTT. This codes for CASSLAGVDTQYF.

This sequence joins TRBV10-3 and TRBJ1-1; 9 bases align to TRBD1. CDR3 length: 13 residues. Germline V gene sequence: CDR1 ENHRY, CDR2 SYGVKD. Trimming at V came to 5 bases and at J to 3 bases, leaving 1 base not matched to a gene. The CDR3 DNA follows: TGTGCCATCAGTCGACAGGGGGACACTGAAGCTTTCTTT. Amino acids: CAISRQGDTEAFF.

V and J are TRBV19 and TRBJ2-5; possible D gene TRBD2, 6 bases. Looked up from germline, CDR1 is LNHDA and CDR2 is SQIVND (reference sequence). Trimming took 8 bases from V and 13 from J, leaving 20 bases between them. The CDR3 runs 12 residues. The CDR3 DNA reads as TGTGCCAGTTCCACGGAAGTTAGCGGATTGTACTTC. Translating it yields CASSTEVSGLYF.

This clone was counted between two and nine times. The chain has TRBV6-6 and TRBJ2-2; tentatively, D is TRBD2 (6 bases). The CDR3 covers 15 residues. Germline V lookup: CDR1 MNHNY, CDR2 SVGAGI (reference sequence). V shed 2 bases and J shed 6 bases, with 13 bases lying between them. The CDR3 here is CASSYSTGVPGELFF. The CDR3 DNA sequence: TGTGCCAGCAGTTACAGTACGGGAGTTCCCGGGGAGCTGTTTTTT.